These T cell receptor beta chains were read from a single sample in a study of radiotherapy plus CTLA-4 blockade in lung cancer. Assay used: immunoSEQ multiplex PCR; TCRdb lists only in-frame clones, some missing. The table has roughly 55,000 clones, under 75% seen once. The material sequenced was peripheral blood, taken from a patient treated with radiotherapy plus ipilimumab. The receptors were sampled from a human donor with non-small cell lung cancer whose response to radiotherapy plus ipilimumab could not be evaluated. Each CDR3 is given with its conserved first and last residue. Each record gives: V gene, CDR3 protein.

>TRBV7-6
CASSLIPDSSNTGELFF
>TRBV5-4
CASSLRGYEQYF
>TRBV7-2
CASSLTVNNEKLFF
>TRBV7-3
CASSLGSPGAGELFF
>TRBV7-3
CASSLGLAGGAGELFF
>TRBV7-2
CASLWAGALDTQYF
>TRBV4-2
CASSQESTGPTDTQYF
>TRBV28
CASSFFRGSYEQYF
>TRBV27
CASTRLAGDTDTQYF
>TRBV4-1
CASSQDMARAGGYTF
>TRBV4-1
CASSINTGELFF
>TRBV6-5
CASSYGGGRNEAFF
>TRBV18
CASSLGLSGGNEKLFF
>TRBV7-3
CASSLGAGAWNEQFF
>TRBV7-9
CASSSISRGEQFF
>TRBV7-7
CASGWTMQETQYF
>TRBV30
CAWSANSPLHF
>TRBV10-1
CASSEGTGVGEAFF
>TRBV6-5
CATRTGSNTEAFF
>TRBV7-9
CASSFGQGYGYTF
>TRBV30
CAWSDPSTVGYTF
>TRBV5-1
CASSPGDNYEQYF
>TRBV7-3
CASSLGAGPTGELFF
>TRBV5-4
CASSLRPVNYGYTF
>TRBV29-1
CSVEVAGVGDTQYF
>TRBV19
CASSWQLAYEQYF
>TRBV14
CASSPGQGDNQPQHF
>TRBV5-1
CASSEIQGGTEAFF
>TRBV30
CAWSLSSGWTDTQYF
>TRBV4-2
CASERTGTGEQFF
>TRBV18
CASSPLLGQGYEKLFF
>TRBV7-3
CASSSGQGPFTDTQYF
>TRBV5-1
CASSSIAGRGETQYF
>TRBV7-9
CASSLVGTGEAFF
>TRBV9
CASSVGLAGWNEQFF